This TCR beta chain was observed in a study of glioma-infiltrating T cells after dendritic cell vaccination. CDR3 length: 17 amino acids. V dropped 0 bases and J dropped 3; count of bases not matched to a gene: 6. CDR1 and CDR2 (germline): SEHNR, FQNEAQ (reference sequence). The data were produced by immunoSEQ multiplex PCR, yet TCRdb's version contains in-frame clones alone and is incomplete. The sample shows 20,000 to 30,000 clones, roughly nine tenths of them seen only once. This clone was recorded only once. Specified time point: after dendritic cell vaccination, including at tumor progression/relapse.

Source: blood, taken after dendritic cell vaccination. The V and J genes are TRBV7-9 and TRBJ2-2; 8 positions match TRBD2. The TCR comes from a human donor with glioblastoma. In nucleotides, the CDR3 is TGTGCCAGCAGCTTAGCTAAAGCGGGGGCTCACACCGGGGAGCTGTTTTTT. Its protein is CASSLAKAGAHTGELFF.